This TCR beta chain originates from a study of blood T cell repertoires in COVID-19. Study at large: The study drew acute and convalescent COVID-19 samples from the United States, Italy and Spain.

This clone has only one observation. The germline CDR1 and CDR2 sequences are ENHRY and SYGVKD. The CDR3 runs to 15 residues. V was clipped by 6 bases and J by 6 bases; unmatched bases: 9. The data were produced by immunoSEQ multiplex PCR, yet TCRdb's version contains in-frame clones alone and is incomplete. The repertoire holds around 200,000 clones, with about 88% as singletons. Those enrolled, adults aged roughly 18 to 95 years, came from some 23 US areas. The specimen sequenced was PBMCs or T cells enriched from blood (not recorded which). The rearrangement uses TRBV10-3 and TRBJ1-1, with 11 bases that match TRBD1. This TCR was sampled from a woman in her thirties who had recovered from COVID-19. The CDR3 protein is CAIRPGQGDVAEAFF. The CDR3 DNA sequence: TGTGCCATCAGGCCGGGACAGGGGGATGTAGCTGAAGCTTTCTTT.